This T cell receptor (beta chain) originates from a study of metastatic and nonmetastatic thyroid tumors. TCRdb recomputed clones from the PCR reads via MiXCR. The sample holds some 17,000 clones, 25% to 35% seen once. The entire patient cohort was treatment-naive prior to thyroid surgery. By share, this clone counts as medium-sized. Germline V gene sequence: CDR1 MNHEY, CDR2 SVGEGT. Trimming took 10 bases from V and 2 from J; bases not matched to a gene: 8. The CDR3 runs to 13 residues. The TCR comes from a female donor with papillary thyroid cancer or a benign thyroid nodule (not recorded which). Some clones in this sample may be carry-over from other donors' samples. V gene TRBV6-2 or TRBV6-3 combines with J gene TRBJ2-7; 7 nucleotides agree with TRBD2. The sequencing input was tumor tissue. In nucleotides, the CDR3 is TGTGCCACTCACCGGGGGGATACCTACGAGCAGTACTTC. It yields the protein CATHRGDTYEQYF.